These 3 T cell receptor beta chains share one sample of origin, sequenced in a study of beta chain features in type 1 diabetes. Investigators reverse transcribed all isolated RNA, so they sequenced expressed TCRB transcripts. Only in-frame clones appear in the TCRdb table, and some are missing; sequencing was by immunoSEQ multiplex PCR. This repertoire shows approximately 730,000 clones, roughly an eighth found once; its top ten account for 0.022%. Their antigens remain unidentified. Whole-study findings and limits: Among all four CD4+ subsets, Type 1 diabetes patients had TCRB CDR3s that were moderately but significantly shorter.

The sequencing sample was made of naive CD4+ T cells from blood. These TCRs come from a man aged 18-30 years with type 1 diabetes.

The chain recombines TRBV25-1 with TRBJ1-1; the D is unclear. V was trimmed by 6 bases and J by 3 bases, leaving 11 bases between them. The germline CDR1 and CDR2 sequences are MGHDK and SYGVNS. This CDR3 comprises 13 residues. CDR3 amino acids: CASSFGIYTEAFF. In DNA, the CDR3 is TGTGCCAGCAGCTTCGGAATCTACACTGAAGCTTTCTTT.

This sequence joins TRBV14 and TRBJ2-7, with TRBD1 as a possible D gene (5 bases). CDR3 size: 14 residues. Per the germline V gene, CDR1 is SGHDN and CDR2 is FVKESK. The V end was cut by 4 bases, the J end by 2 bases, with 12 bases between. CDR3 nucleotide sequence: TGTGCCAGCAGCCCAGGCTGGGGCACCTACGAGCAGTACTTC. This encodes CASSPGWGTYEQYF.

The chain has TRBV7-2 and TRBJ2-2; D ambiguous. Germline V gene lookup returns CDR1 SGHTA and CDR2 FQGNSA. Trimming cost V 5 bases and J 0 bases, with 4 bases left between them. This CDR3 spans 13 amino acids. The CDR3 DNA follows: TGTGCCAGCAGCCGTCCGAACACCGGGGAGCTGTTTTTT. It translates to CASSRPNTGELFF.